This T cell receptor beta chain was identified during a study of circulating and synovial CD4+ cells in juvenile arthritis. Here immunoSEQ multiplex PCR was the method, and the copy in TCRdb shows in-frame clones only, minus some. The table shows some 33,000 clones, with around 95% occurring only once. The specimen sequenced was CD4+ T cells from blood. The clonotype originates from a human donor with juvenile idiopathic arthritis.

CDR3 DNA sequence: TGTGCCAGCAGCTCGTCCTATGGCTACACCTTC. Amino acids: CASSSSYGYTF. The V and J genes are TRBV14 and TRBJ1-2; D gene unclear. V lost 5 bases to trimming and J lost 4 bases, with 5 bases between them. The CDR3 length is 11 residues. The germline CDR1 and CDR2 sequences are SGHDN and FVKESK.